A selection of T cell receptor beta chains follows, all from one sample in a study of shared clonotypes between healthy human individuals. The data were produced by immunoSEQ multiplex PCR, yet TCRdb's version contains in-frame clones alone and is incomplete. The profile covers some 1,400,000 clones, with around 97% appearing a single time and 1.2% taken by the ten largest. Material: naive CD4+ T cells sorted from blood. Source of these receptors: a man aged 30 to 39 in good health. The CDR3 runs from the conserved cysteine through the conserved F or W. A D gene is named only where the DNA matches it firmly. Clone size is shown for a subset of rows, as once, few, many or a class of expanded clone.

cdr3_aa | cdr3_length | j_call | clone_size | v_call | d_call
CASSELDKTYEQYF | 14 | TRBJ2-7 | . | TRBV28 | .
CASSVVTGLAGVDTQYF | 17 | TRBJ2-3 | . | TRBV18 | TRBD2
CASCQGSFGNTIYF | 14 | TRBJ1-3 | . | TRBV5-1 | .
CASSFIRGRSYEQYF | 15 | TRBJ2-7 | . | TRBV5-1 | .
CASRTHRLDTQYF | 13 | TRBJ2-3 | . | TRBV6-1 | .
CASRRELDHEQYF | 13 | TRBJ2-7 | . | TRBV2 | TRBD2
CASTISWQDSYEQYF | 15 | TRBJ2-7 | . | TRBV7-8 | .
CASFLGTLLGYEQYF | 15 | TRBJ2-7 | . | TRBV6-1 | .
CSVAGTSNGDEQYF | 14 | TRBJ2-7 | . | TRBV29-1 | TRBD2
CASSGQPTGFTEAFF | 15 | TRBJ1-1 | . | TRBV2 | .
CASSAGLAGGNTGELFF | 17 | TRBJ2-2 | . | TRBV5-1 | TRBD2
CASSEGPGTPYGYTF | 15 | TRBJ1-2 | . | TRBV6-1 | .
CASSTRPGLGLYEQFF | 16 | TRBJ2-1 | . | TRBV21-1 | .
CASSPTGLAGGETQYF | 16 | TRBJ2-5 | . | TRBV5-1 | TRBD2
CATSTEGSGRPYEQYF | 16 | TRBJ2-7 | . | TRBV15 | TRBD2
CSALRLGTQYF | 11 | TRBJ2-3 | . | TRBV20-1 | .
CASSQVRDYHEQYF | 14 | TRBJ2-7 | . | TRBV4-2 | .
CASSATNQPQHF | 12 | TRBJ1-5 | . | TRBV28 | .
CASSFDPRQGEETQYF | 16 | TRBJ2-5 | . | TRBV5-4 | TRBD1
CASSSTSGRSYEQYF | 15 | TRBJ2-7 | . | TRBV11-2 | TRBD2
CASSLSAGGAGANVLTF | 17 | TRBJ2-6 | . | TRBV11-3 | .
CASSLVGETQYF | 12 | TRBJ2-5 | . | TRBV5-1 | .
CASSVGTVNDGELFF | 15 | TRBJ2-2 | . | TRBV9 | .
CASSLATGEETQYF | 14 | TRBJ2-5 | . | TRBV5-1 | TRBD1
CASSFRDRPLKNIQYF | 16 | TRBJ2-4 | . | TRBV12-1 | .
CAIQRAGDYNEQFF | 14 | TRBJ2-1 | . | TRBV10-1 | .
CASSLRTSGGPTDTQYF | 17 | TRBJ2-3 | . | TRBV5-1 | TRBD2
CASSLSPSVSHEQYF | 15 | TRBJ2-7 | . | TRBV11-3 | .
CASSPTPGTGRFNQPQHF | 18 | TRBJ1-5 | once | TRBV18 | TRBD1
CASSLGRYQHF | 11 | TRBJ1-5 | . | TRBV28 | .
CASSIVGQETQYF | 13 | TRBJ2-5 | . | TRBV19 | .
CASSVSAGAHTGELFF | 16 | TRBJ2-2 | . | TRBV5-4 | .
CASAKAGVSYEQYF | 14 | TRBJ2-7 | . | TRBV19 | TRBD2
CASSLGTSGREQYF | 14 | TRBJ2-7 | . | TRBV10-1 | TRBD2
CASSGGSNEQFF | 12 | TRBJ2-1 | . | TRBV6-1 | .
CASSVATGSSTDTQYF | 16 | TRBJ2-3 | . | TRBV9 | .
CASNRQGATNEQFF | 14 | TRBJ2-1 | . | TRBV2 | TRBD1
CATSGRQGNNEQFF | 14 | TRBJ2-1 | . | TRBV15 | TRBD1
CASSLVLAGGRQETQYF | 17 | TRBJ2-5 | few | TRBV5-5 | TRBD2
CASRPYSGRALYEQYF | 16 | TRBJ2-7 | . | TRBV28 | TRBD2
CASSPVPGQGAGAKNIQYF | 19 | TRBJ2-4 | . | TRBV7-6 | TRBD1
CASSPRGGQGADTQYF | 16 | TRBJ2-3 | once | TRBV18 | TRBD1
CASAGQGPLSGANVLTF | 17 | TRBJ2-6 | once | TRBV25-1 | TRBD1
CASSAEFQGRNGYTF | 15 | TRBJ1-2 | . | TRBV5-1 | .
CASSVEGPAYEQYF | 14 | TRBJ2-7 | . | TRBV9 | .